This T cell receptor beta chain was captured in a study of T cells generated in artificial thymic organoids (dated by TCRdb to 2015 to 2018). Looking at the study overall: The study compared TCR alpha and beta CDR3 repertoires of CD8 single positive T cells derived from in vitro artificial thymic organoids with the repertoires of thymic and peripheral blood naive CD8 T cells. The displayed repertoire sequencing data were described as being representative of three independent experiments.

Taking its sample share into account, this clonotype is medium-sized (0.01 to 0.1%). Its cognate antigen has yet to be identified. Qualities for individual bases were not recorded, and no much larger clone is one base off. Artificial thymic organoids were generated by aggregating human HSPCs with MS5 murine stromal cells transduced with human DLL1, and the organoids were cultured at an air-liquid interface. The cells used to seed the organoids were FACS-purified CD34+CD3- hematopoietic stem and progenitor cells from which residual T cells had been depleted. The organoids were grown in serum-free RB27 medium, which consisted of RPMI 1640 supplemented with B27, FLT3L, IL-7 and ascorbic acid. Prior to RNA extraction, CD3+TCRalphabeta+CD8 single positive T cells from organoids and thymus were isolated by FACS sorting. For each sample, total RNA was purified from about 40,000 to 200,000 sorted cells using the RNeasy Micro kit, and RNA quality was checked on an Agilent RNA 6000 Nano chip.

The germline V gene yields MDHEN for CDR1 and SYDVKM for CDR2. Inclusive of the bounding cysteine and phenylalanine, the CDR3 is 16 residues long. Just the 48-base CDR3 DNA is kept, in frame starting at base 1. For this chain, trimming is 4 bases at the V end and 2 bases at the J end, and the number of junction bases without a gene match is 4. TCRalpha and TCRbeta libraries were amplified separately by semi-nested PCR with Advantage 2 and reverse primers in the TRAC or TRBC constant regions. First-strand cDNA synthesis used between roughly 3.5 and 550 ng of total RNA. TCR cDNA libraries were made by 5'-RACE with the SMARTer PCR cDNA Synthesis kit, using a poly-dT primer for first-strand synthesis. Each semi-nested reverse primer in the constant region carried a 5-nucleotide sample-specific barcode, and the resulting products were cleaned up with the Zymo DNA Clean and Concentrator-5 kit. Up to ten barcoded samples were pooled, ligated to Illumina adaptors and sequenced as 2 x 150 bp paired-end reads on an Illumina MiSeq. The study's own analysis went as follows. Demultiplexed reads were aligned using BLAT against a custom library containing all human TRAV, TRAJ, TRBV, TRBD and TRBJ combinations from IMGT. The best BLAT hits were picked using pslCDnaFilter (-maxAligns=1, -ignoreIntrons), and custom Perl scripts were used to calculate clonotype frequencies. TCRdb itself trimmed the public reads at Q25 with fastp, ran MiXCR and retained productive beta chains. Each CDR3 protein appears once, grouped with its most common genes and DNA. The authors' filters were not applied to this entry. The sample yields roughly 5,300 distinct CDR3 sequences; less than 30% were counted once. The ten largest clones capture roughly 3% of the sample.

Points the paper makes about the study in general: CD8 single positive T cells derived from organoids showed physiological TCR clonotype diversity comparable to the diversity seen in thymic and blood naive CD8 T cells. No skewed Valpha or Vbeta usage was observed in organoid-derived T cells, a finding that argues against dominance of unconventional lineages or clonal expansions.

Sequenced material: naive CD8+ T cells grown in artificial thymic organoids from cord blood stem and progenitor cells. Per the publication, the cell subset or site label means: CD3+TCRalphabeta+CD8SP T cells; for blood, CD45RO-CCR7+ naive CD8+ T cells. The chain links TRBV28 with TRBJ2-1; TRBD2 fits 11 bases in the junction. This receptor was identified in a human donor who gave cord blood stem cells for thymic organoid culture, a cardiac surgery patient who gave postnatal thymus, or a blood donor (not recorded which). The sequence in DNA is TGTGCCAGCAGTTCCCCACTAGCGGGAGCCTACAATGAGCAGTTCTTC. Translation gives CASSSPLAGAYNEQFF.